Shown below are 20 T cell receptor beta chains from a single sample sequenced in a study of shared clonotypes between healthy human individuals. Assay used: immunoSEQ multiplex PCR; TCRdb lists only in-frame clones, some missing. The sample lists 650,000 to 800,000 clones; about two thirds were seen once. The sample comprised memory CD4+ T cells sorted from blood. The subset here: CD45RA-negative fraction. The source is a woman in her 30s in good health.

J is TRBJ2-6 and V is TRBV2; D might be TRBD1 or TRBD2, each matching 6 bases. With 8 bases removed from V and 2 bases from J, the gap between germline ends came to 10 bases. This CDR3 spans 14 amino acids. Germline V CDR1 and CDR2: SNHLY, FYNNEI. CDR3 sequence: CASLRGAGANVLTF. CDR3 DNA: TGTGCCAGCTTAAGGGGGGCTGGGGCCAACGTCCTGACTTTC.

This chain connects TRBV11-2 to TRBJ2-7; D is ambiguous. Germline CDR1 SGHAT, CDR2 FQNNGV. V dropped 5 bases and J dropped 7 bases, with 9 bases sitting between them. The CDR3 runs to 11 residues. CDR3 protein: CASSLSQEQYF. CDR3 sequence (DNA): TGTGCCAGCAGCCTCAGTCAGGAGCAGTACTTC.

This clone was detected a few times. The J gene is TRBJ2-7, the V gene TRBV25-1; tentatively, D is TRBD2 (5 bases). V dropped 7 bases and J dropped 5 bases, with 18 bases sitting between them. This CDR3 has 14 amino acids. Germline V gives CDR1 MGHDK, CDR2 SYGVNS. The CDR3 here is CASISTQRGHEQYF. The CDR3 DNA is TGTGCCAGCATCTCTACCCAGCGAGGGCACGAGCAGTACTTC.

The chain recombines TRBV6-1 with TRBJ2-5; 8 bases line up with TRBD1. The germline CDR1 and CDR2 sequences are MNHNS and SASEGT. CDR3 length: 15 amino acids. After removal of 4 bases from V and 5 bases from J, the junction contained 9 bases not matched to a gene. Written as DNA, the CDR3 is TGTGCCAGCAGTGGACCAGGGGGCTTTCAGGAGACCCAGTACTTC. Translation: CASSGPGGFQETQYF.

This clone was observed a few times. The V gene is TRBV5-1, the J gene TRBJ2-6; no definite D call. CDR1 is SGHRS, CDR2 YFSETQ, per germline. V was pared by 6 bases and J by 0 bases, with 13 bases between. The CDR3 is made up of 16 amino acids. In DNA form, the CDR3 reads TGCGCCAGCACCTCCGTTGACCTCTCTGGGGCCAACGTCCTGACTTTC. As protein: CASTSVDLSGANVLTF.

The chain carries TRBV19 and TRBJ1-1; possibly TRBD1 for D (5 bases). V was trimmed by 5 bases and J by 4 bases, leaving 20 bases between them. The CDR3 covers 16 residues. In germline, CDR1 is LNHDA, CDR2 SQIVND (reference sequence). CDR3: CASSGGGGGVSTEAFF. DNA of the CDR3: TGTGCCAGTAGTGGTGGCGGTGGAGGGGTCAGCACTGAAGCTTTCTTT.

This chain uses TRBV7-2 with TRBJ2-2; no reliable D call. The CDR3 sequence is 14 residues long. Trimming stripped 0 bases from V and 6 bases from J, with 8 bases between. CDR1 is SGHTA, CDR2 FQGNSA, per germline. CDR3 sequence: CASSLAPTAGELFF. DNA for the CDR3: TGTGCCAGCAGCTTAGCCCCTACTGCCGGGGAGCTGTTTTTT.

The chain links TRBV11-2 to TRBJ2-6; 9 bases agree with TRBD1. V shed 6 bases and J 2 bases; nucleotides not matched to a gene: 5. The CDR3 is 16 amino acids. In germline, CDR1 is SGHAT, CDR2 FQNNGV. The CDR3 region is CASRPTGGAGANVLTF. In DNA form, the CDR3 reads TGTGCCAGCAGACCAACAGGGGGCGCTGGGGCCAACGTCCTGACTTTC.

A single count supports this clone. The chain has TRBV5-5 and TRBJ1-2, with D hard to call. V was shortened by 4 bases and J by 8 bases, with 18 bases between the two germline ends. Germline V gene lookup returns CDR1 SGHKS and CDR2 YYEKEE (reference sequence). The CDR3 contains 14 residues. This chain's CDR3 is CASSPASLRRGYTF. CDR3 coding DNA: TGTGCCAGCAGCCCAGCTAGCCTTAGGCGGGGCTACACCTTC.

A word on this clone: In the same sample, other DNA sequences code for this CDR3. The chain couples TRBV7-3 to TRBJ2-3; possible D gene TRBD2, 5 bases. The CDR3 runs 14 residues. V was pared by 1 base and J by 3 bases, with 8 bases between. CDR1 is SGHTA, CDR2 FQGTGA, per germline. CDR3 amino acids: CASSLMGGTDTQYF. CDR3 nucleotides: TGTGCCAGCAGCTTAATGGGCGGGACAGATACGCAGTATTTT.

In its sample, this clone was seen a few times. This rearrangement joins TRBV14 to TRBJ1-1; D is possibly TRBD1 (5 bases). Germline CDR1 and CDR2: SGHDN and FVKESK. This CDR3 spans 14 amino acids. V dropped 4 bases and J dropped 2 bases, with 11 bases sitting between them. This CDR3 is CASSLLGVNTEAFF. The CDR3 DNA is TGTGCCAGCAGCCTCCTAGGGGTTAACACTGAAGCTTTCTTT.

This chain joins TRBV5-1 and TRBJ2-5, with 9 positions matching TRBD1. Losses at the gene ends were 4 bases for V and 5 bases for J; bases not matched to a gene: 12. The CDR3 consists of 16 residues. The V gene's germline CDR1 is SGHRS and CDR2 YFSETQ. The CDR3 sequence: CASSARPGTGRETQYF. Written as DNA, the CDR3 is TGCGCCAGCAGCGCCAGGCCGGGGACAGGGAGGGAGACCCAGTACTTC.

In this sample, this clone turned up many times. V and J are TRBV9 and TRBJ2-1, with 8 bases aligning to TRBD2. Germline V gene sequence: CDR1 SGDLS, CDR2 YYNGEE. The CDR3 sequence is 16 residues long. Germline trimming cut 3 bases from V and 2 bases from J; bases unmatched to any gene: 7. The CDR3 DNA follows: TGTGCCAGCAGCGCCTCAGCGGGAGTCCCCTACAATGAGCAGTTCTTC. Its translation is CASSASAGVPYNEQFF.

The V call is TRBV7-9, the J call TRBJ2-2; 14 bases align to TRBD2. This CDR3 has 18 residues. Germline lookup yields CDR1 SEHNR and CDR2 FQNEAQ (reference sequence). V was pared by 10 bases and J by 3 bases, with 13 bases of the junction left unmatched. The CDR3 region has the DNA TGTGCCAACCCGACTAGCGGGAGGGCCTCAGTGGACACCGGGGAGCTGTTTTTT. Protein sequence: CANPTSGRASVDTGELFF.

The chain links TRBV7-2 to TRBJ2-1, with D possibly being TRBD1 (5 bases). Germline loops: CDR1 SGHTA, CDR2 FQGNSA. Between the trimmed V and J ends, which lost 5 bases and 0 bases, there was a span of 11 bases. The CDR3 loop spans 15 amino acids. CDR3 sequence: CASSTRQSSYNEQFF. CDR3 sequence (DNA): TGTGCCAGCAGCACTCGACAGAGCTCCTACAATGAGCAGTTCTTC.

This chain joins TRBV2 and TRBJ2-7, with D perhaps matching TRBD2 (7 bases). Trimming pared 8 bases from V and 6 bases from J, leaving 20 bases between. This CDR3 comprises 14 residues. CDR1 is SNHLY, CDR2 FYNNEI, per germline. CDR3 bases: TGTGCCAGCGGGGTACAGGGAGGGTTAATCGAGCAGTACTTC. It codes for CASGVQGGLIEQYF.

The V and J genes are TRBV7-8 and TRBJ1-5; a possible D gene is TRBD1 (6 bases). Germline CDR1 is SGHVS and CDR2 is FQNEAQ. V lost 2 bases and J lost 6, with 11 bases in between. The CDR3 is made up of 14 amino acids. Here the CDR3 reads CASSLLGGSQPQHF. CDR3 DNA: TGTGCCAGCAGCTTATTAGGGGGAAGTCAGCCCCAGCATTTT.

This clone has only one observation. The chain links TRBV19 to TRBJ2-7, with D perhaps TRBD1 (5 bases). Trimming shortened V by 6 bases and J by 3 bases, and 18 bases separated the two germline ends. This CDR3 has 15 amino acids. Germline V CDR1 and CDR2: LNHDA, SQIVND (reference sequence). The CDR3 protein is CASRLQQGALYEQYF. CDR3 nucleotides: TGTGCCAGTAGACTACAGCAGGGTGCTCTCTACGAGCAGTACTTC.

A few counts support this clone. This chain links TRBV5-1 with TRBJ2-1, with D tentatively TRBD1 (6 bases). The CDR3 spans 14 residues. CDR1 is SGHRS and CDR2 is YFSETQ in the germline V gene. Trimming pared 5 bases from V and 2 bases from J, leaving 11 bases between. The CDR3 DNA sequence: TGCGCCAGCAGTACAGGGAACACCTACAATGAGCAGTTCTTC. It encodes CASSTGNTYNEQFF.

The chain links TRBV11-3 to TRBJ2-5; D possibly corresponds to TRBD2 (6 bases). Germline values: CDR1 SGHNT, CDR2 YENEEA. The CDR3 is made up of 16 amino acids. Trimming removed 1 base at V and 2 bases at J, with 14 bases between. The CDR3 bases are TGTGCCAGCAGCTTAGGGGAGGCCACCCCACAAGAGACCCAGTACTTC. Translating it yields CASSLGEATPQETQYF.